This T cell receptor beta chain was obtained from a study of control samples from healthy donors and cancer patients. This clone has a single count. The CDR3 sequence is 14 residues long. With 3 bases removed from V and 1 base from J, the gap between germline ends came to 12 bases. Looked up from germline, CDR1 is DFQATT and CDR2 is SNEGSKA (reference sequence). The assay was immunoSEQ multiplex PCR, and TCRdb's table has in-frame clones only and misses some. This sample has tens of thousands of clones, with approximately 85% found just once. The receptor was derived from a man in his forties in good health. The genes are TRBV20-1 and TRBJ1-2, with D hard to call. The sample taken for sequencing was blood. CDR3 bases: TGCAGTGCTAGTGTCCAGTCCCGTAACTATGGCTACACCTTC. This gives the protein CSASVQSRNYGYTF.